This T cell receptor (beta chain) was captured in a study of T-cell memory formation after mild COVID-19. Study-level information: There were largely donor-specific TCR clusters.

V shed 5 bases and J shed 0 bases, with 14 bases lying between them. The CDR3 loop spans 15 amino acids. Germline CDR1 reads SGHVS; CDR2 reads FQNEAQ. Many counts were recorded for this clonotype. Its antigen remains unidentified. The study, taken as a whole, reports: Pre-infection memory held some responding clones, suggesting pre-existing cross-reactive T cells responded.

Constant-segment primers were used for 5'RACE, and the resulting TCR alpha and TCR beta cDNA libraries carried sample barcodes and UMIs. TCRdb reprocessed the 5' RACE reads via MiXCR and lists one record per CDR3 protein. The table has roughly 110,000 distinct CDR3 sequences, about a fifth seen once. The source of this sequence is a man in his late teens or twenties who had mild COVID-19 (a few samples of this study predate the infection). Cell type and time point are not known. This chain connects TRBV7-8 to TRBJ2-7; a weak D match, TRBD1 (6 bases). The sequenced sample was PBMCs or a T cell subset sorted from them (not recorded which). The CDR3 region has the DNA TGTGCCAGCAGCCAGCACCAGGGGCCCTCCTACGAGCAGTACTTC. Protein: CASSQHQGPSYEQYF.